What follows is one T cell receptor beta chain and its context. The antigen remains undetermined. The entry originates in a study of T cell repertoires in cytomegalovirus infection. Across the whole study: Well-studied HLA-B-restricted epitopes and recently identified HLA-C-restricted epitopes of CMV were both used in the study. Public TCR beta signatures marked donors with CMV infection and the matching HLA.

TCRdb passed the reads through MiXCR, listing each CDR3 protein once. The repertoire holds roughly 730,000 distinct CDR3 sequences, roughly 36% seen once, with about 18% in the top ten. Findings and limits, study-wide: Ex vivo, HLA-C-restricted CMV-specific TCR beta clonotypes prevailed over the rest of the response. CMV carriers with the relevant HLA were identified by cumulative public TCR beta family frequency.

This CDR3 spans 16 amino acids. From germline, CDR1 is MGHDK and CDR2 SYGVNS. V lost 1 base and J 2 bases, leaving 12 bases between the germline ends. The chain couples TRBV25-1 to TRBJ2-1; the D is unclear. The starting material was cultured PBMCs, obtained from culture after CMV antigen stimulation. The receptor was isolated from a human donor in good health (CMV status not recorded). Some clones in this sample may be carry-over from other donors' samples. The CDR3 sequence is CASSELGDWAYNEQFF. The CDR3 bases are TGTGCCAGCAGTGAATTAGGTGATTGGGCCTACAATGAGCAGTTCTTC.